The 20 T cell receptor beta chains given below trace back to one sample, sequenced in a study of cytomegalovirus exposure and HLA in healthy donors. PCR amplification relied on 60 Vbeta primers (plus 13 Jbeta primers). The data were produced by immunoSEQ multiplex PCR, yet TCRdb's version contains in-frame clones alone and is incomplete. Seen here are approximately 90,000 clones, about 7.6% observed once, and the top ten hold about 2.3%. Material for sequencing was PBMCs. The receptors derive from a man aged 50 to 59 in good health and CMV-seronegative.

The table lists this clone with a few counts. DNA of the CDR3: TGCAGCGCCCGCCAGGCAGTATCCTACAATGAGCAGTTCTTC. It specifies CSARQAVSYNEQFF. The chain carries TRBV29-1 and TRBJ2-1; no reliable D call. Germline assignment: CDR1 SQVTM and CDR2 ANQGSEA. Trimming took off 7 bases at V and 1 base at J, with 14 bases between the two ends. The CDR3 has 14 amino acids.

J is TRBJ1-3 and V is TRBV10-3, with no clear D. Germline V gene data show CDR1 as ENHRY and CDR2 as SYGVKD. CDR3 length equals 12 residues. Trimming shortened V by 9 bases and J by 4 bases, and 10 bases separated the two germline ends. This chain's CDR3 is CAIGPQGNTIYF. The CDR3 DNA reads as TGTGCCATTGGGCCACAGGGAAACACCATATATTTT.

This sequence joins TRBV7-6 and TRBJ1-3; D not certain. This CDR3 contains 17 residues. Germline V lookup: CDR1 SGHVS, CDR2 FNYEAQ. With 1 base removed from V and 0 bases from J, the gap between germline ends came to 13 bases. The DNA of the CDR3 is TGTGCCAGCAGCTTAGTTCCCGGGGATACCTCTGGAAACACCATATATTTT. This encodes CASSLVPGDTSGNTIYF.

The chain uses TRBV27 and TRBJ1-4; maybe TRBD1 (5 bases). V was cut by 5 bases and J by 8 bases, with 12 bases left in between. The CDR3 extends over 13 amino acids. Germline V gene lookup returns CDR1 MNHEY and CDR2 SMNVEV (reference sequence). CDR3 in DNA: TGTGCCAGCAGTGCGCCATACAGGGAAAAACTGTTTTTT. Protein sequence: CASSAPYREKLFF. Full variable domain (remainder filled in from reference TRBV27 and TRBJ1-4): EAQVTQNPRYLITVTGKKLTVTCSQNMNHEYMSWYRQDPGLGLRQIYYSMNVEVTDKGDVPEGYKVSRKEKRNFPLILESPSPNQTSLYFCASSAPYREKLFFGSGTQLSVL.

About this clone: Distinct nucleotide sequences in the sample also encode this CDR3. The CDR3 DNA reads as TGTGCCAGCAGTTTCTCCGGGGTGGGGGCCAACGTCCTGACTTTC. Protein sequence: CASSFSGVGANVLTF. V usage is TRBV28 and J usage is TRBJ2-6; perhaps TRBD2 as D (5 bases). In germline, CDR1 is MDHEN, CDR2 SYDVKM. There are 15 residues in the CDR3. Trimming took off 3 bases at V and 4 bases at J, with 10 bases between the two ends.

This clone was counted only a few times. The chain is built from TRBV30 and TRBJ1-1; D may be TRBD1 (6 bases). Germline CDR1 and CDR2: GTSNPN and SVGIG (reference sequence). Trimming stripped 2 bases from V and 0 bases from J, with 13 bases between. There are 15 residues in the CDR3. CDR3 in DNA: TGTGCCTGGAGTCGGGGGGGCACAGTGAACACTGAAGCTTTCTTT. Protein product: CAWSRGGTVNTEAFF.

This clone was counted between two and nine times. J is TRBJ2-7 and V is TRBV27; possible D gene TRBD2, 7 bases. CDR1 and CDR2 from the germline V gene are MNHEY and SMNVEV (reference sequence). Trimming removed 4 bases at V and 0 bases at J, with 19 bases between. The CDR3 length is 17 residues. The CDR3 region has the DNA TGTGCCAGCAGTTCCCTCGGCGGGGGCCCGAACTCCTACGAGCAGTACTTC. As protein: CASSSLGGGPNSYEQYF.

In this sample, this clone turned up a few times. This chain links TRBV7-3 with TRBJ2-1; 7 bases fit TRBD2. CDR3 length equals 16 residues. V was pared by 2 bases and J by 8 bases, with 12 bases of the junction left unmatched. Germline values: CDR1 SGHTA, CDR2 FQGTGA. CDR3 nucleotides: TGTGCCAGCAGCTTATCAACGTCCGGGCGGGAGTATGAGCAGTTCTTC. Amino acids: CASSLSTSGREYEQFF.

This clone has more than one count but fewer than ten. This sequence joins TRBV11-2 and TRBJ2-1; the match to TRBD2 covers 12 bases. The germline V gene encodes CDR1 SGHAT and CDR2 FQNNGV. The CDR3 loop spans 14 amino acids. V dropped 5 bases and J dropped 7; count of bases not matched to a gene: 3. Written as DNA, the CDR3 is TGTGCCAGCAGCCCAACTAGCGGGGGGAATGAGCAGTTCTTC. Amino acids: CASSPTSGGNEQFF.

This clone was picked up a small number of times. V and J are TRBV7-8 and TRBJ2-1; 11 nucleotides agree with TRBD2. The V gene's germline CDR1 is SGHVS and CDR2 FQNEAQ. J gave up 7 bases and V 4 bases, and 9 bases lay outside the gene matches. The CDR3 runs to 16 residues. The CDR3 is CASSSPPSGRSNEQFF. The CDR3 DNA reads as TGTGCCAGCAGCTCCCCCCCTAGCGGGAGGTCGAATGAGCAGTTCTTC.

This clone was counted a few times. The rearrangement joins TRBV2 to TRBJ1-2; possible D gene TRBD1, 5 bases. Germline V CDR1 and CDR2: SNHLY, FYNNEI. This CDR3 region has 14 residues. With 5 bases removed from V and 4 bases from J, the gap between germline ends came to 14 bases. In DNA form, the CDR3 reads TGTGCCAGCAGTCTACTGACAGCCTTCTATGGCTACACCTTC. It is translated as CASSLLTAFYGYTF.

About this clone itself: Germline and junction disagree at one end, which may indicate a read error. This chain connects TRBV4-1 to TRBJ1-6, with D uncertain. Germline CDR1 and CDR2: MGHRA and YSYEKL. This CDR3 comprises 17 residues. Here the CDR3 reads CASSQGASPTVNSPLLF. For the CDR3, the DNA is TGCGCCAGCAGCCAAGGAGCGTCCCCGACCGTTAATTCACCCCTCCTCTTT.

The table lists this clone with a few counts. J is TRBJ2-7 and V is TRBV28; 7 nucleotides line up with TRBD1. The CDR3 runs to 14 residues. Germline V lookup: CDR1 MDHEN, CDR2 SYDVKM. V trimming: 10 bases; J trimming: 5 bases; junction bases outside the gene matches: 14. In nucleotides, the CDR3 is TGTGCCACAGGAAGGGAGACAGGGCTGAACGAGCAGTACTTC. Translated, it gives CATGRETGLNEQYF.

This clone occurred a few times. The rearrangement joins TRBV27 to TRBJ1-2; TRBD1 matches 9 bases. Germline assignment: CDR1 MNHEY and CDR2 SMNVEV (reference sequence). V gave up 6 bases and J gave up 4 bases; unmatched junction bases: 6. This CDR3 region has 14 residues. CDR3 sequence: CASRPDRGPYGYTF. As DNA, the CDR3 is TGTGCCAGCAGGCCGGACAGGGGACCCTATGGCTACACCTTC.

This clone was detected a few times. The gene calls are TRBV4-1 and TRBJ2-7; 7 positions agree with TRBD1. Germline-derived CDR1 and CDR2 are MGHRA and YSYEKL. The CDR3 has 15 residues. V was clipped by 1 base and J by 3 bases; unmatched bases: 6. This chain's CDR3 is CASSQARDRFYEQYF. For the CDR3, the DNA is TGCGCCAGCAGCCAAGCCCGGGACAGATTCTACGAGCAGTACTTC.

The rearrangement uses TRBV28 and TRBJ1-4; 7 bases fit TRBD1. V lost 6 bases and J lost 8; bases outside the gene matches: 9. Per germline, CDR1 MDHEN and CDR2 SYDVKM. The CDR3 sequence is 14 residues long. The CDR3 loop is CASSPGTVLEKLFF. CDR3 coding DNA: TGTGCCAGCAGCCCCGGGACAGTTTTAGAAAAACTGTTTTTT.

This clone turned up a few times. The genes are TRBV10-3 and TRBJ2-7; 9 bases align to TRBD1. The trim removed 5 bases at V and 4 bases at J, leaving 3 bases unmatched. The length of the CDR3 is 13 residues. Germline V gene lookup returns CDR1 ENHRY and CDR2 SYGVKD. The CDR3 is CAISRTGEYEQYF. DNA of the CDR3: TGTGCCATCAGTCGGACAGGGGAATACGAGCAGTACTTC.

This clone has just a few counts. The J gene is TRBJ1-5, the V gene TRBV5-8, with 7 bases lining up with TRBD1. V dropped 0 bases and J dropped 7; count of bases not matched to a gene: 7. Per the germline V gene, CDR1 is SGHTS and CDR2 is YDEGEE. The CDR3 totals 15 residues. CDR3 amino acids: CASSLEGGAGQPQHF. CDR3 nucleotides: TGTGCCAGCAGCTTGGAAGGGGGCGCCGGGCAGCCCCAGCATTTT.

The rearrangement uses TRBV5-6 and TRBJ2-3; 9 bases line up with TRBD1. The CDR3 consists of 16 residues. The trim removed 3 bases at V and 0 bases at J, leaving 5 bases unmatched. Germline V gives CDR1 SGHDT, CDR2 YYEEEE. DNA for the CDR3: TGTGCCAGCAGCTGGGGGACAGGGTCTAGCACAGATACGCAGTATTTT. As protein: CASSWGTGSSTDTQYF.

This clone was recorded a few times. The chain carries TRBV5-4 and TRBJ2-1; 7 bases align to TRBD2. Germline V gene lookup returns CDR1 SGHNT and CDR2 YYREEE (reference sequence). The CDR3 is 14 amino acids. With V trimmed by 4 bases and J by 10 bases, 11 bases remained unmatched. CDR3 amino acids: CASSPTSDPSEQFF. The CDR3 nucleotides read TGTGCCAGCAGCCCTACTAGCGATCCGAGCGAGCAGTTCTTC.